These T cell receptor beta chains were read from a single sample in a study of CD8+ T cells in alopecia areata. Clones were read by immunoSEQ multiplex PCR, and TCRdb kept only the in-frame ones, dropping some. The sample consists of 100,000 to 150,000 clones, 35% to 40% of them appearing once. What was sequenced was CD4+ T cells sorted from blood. These receptors all stem from a human donor with alopecia areata. The CDR3 runs from the conserved cysteine through the conserved F or W. The order of the fields is V gene, J gene, clone size, D gene, CDR3 DNA, CDR3 protein. The D gene is left open where the match is weak. Clone sizes are given selectively: once, few, many, or a class where the clone is expanded.

>TRBV6-6|TRBJ2-6|NA|NA
TGTGCCAGCAATTTCGACAGCTCTGGGGCCAACGTCCTGACTTTC
CASNFDSSGANVLTF
>TRBV18|TRBJ2-7|few|NA
TGTGCCAGCTCACCACGGGCCGTAAGCTCCTACGAGCAGTACTTC
CASSPRAVSSYEQYF
>TRBV2|TRBJ2-7|NA|TRBD1
TGTGCCAGCAGTGAAGCGACAGGGAAGTCCTACGAGCAGTACTTC
CASSEATGKSYEQYF
>TRBV7-2|TRBJ2-5|NA|TRBD2
TGTGCCAGCAGCTTTGGGTTCCAGCGGGGGGGGCAAGAGACCCAGTACTTC
CASSFGFQRGGQETQYF
>TRBV5-1|TRBJ2-1|NA|TRBD2
TGCGCCAGCAGCGCCGGCTGGGAGGCGGGAGGTGAGCAGTTCTTC
CASSAGWEAGGEQFF
>TRBV29-1|TRBJ1-1|few|NA
TGCAGCGTTAGGACGGTCGAAGAAGCTTTCTTT
CSVRTVEEAFF
>TRBV30|TRBJ2-7|NA|NA
TGTGCCTGGAGTGCCTGGGGCACAGGGCATGGATACGAGCAGTACTTC
CAWSAWGTGHGYEQYF
>TRBV25-1|TRBJ2-7|NA|TRBD1
TGTGCCAGCAGTGAATTCGGGACAGGGGACTACGAGCAGTACTTC
CASSEFGTGDYEQYF
>TRBV23-1|TRBJ1-1|few|NA
TGCGCCAGCAGTCATGGGGGCGCAGGAGAGGGCCCGTACACTGAAGCTTTCTTT
CASSHGGAGEGPYTEAFF
>TRBV30|TRBJ2-5|NA|TRBD2
TGTGCCTGGAAACCGCCGGGACTAGTTTTGGAGACCCAGTACTTC
CAWKPPGLVLETQYF
>TRBV7-9|TRBJ2-7|few|TRBD2
TGTGCCAGCAGCCAGTGGACTAGCGACGTCGAGCAGTACTTC
CASSQWTSDVEQYF
>TRBV25-1|TRBJ2-1|NA|NA
TGTGCCAGCAGTGTGGGAAGCTCCTACAATGAGCAGTTCTTC
CASSVGSSYNEQFF